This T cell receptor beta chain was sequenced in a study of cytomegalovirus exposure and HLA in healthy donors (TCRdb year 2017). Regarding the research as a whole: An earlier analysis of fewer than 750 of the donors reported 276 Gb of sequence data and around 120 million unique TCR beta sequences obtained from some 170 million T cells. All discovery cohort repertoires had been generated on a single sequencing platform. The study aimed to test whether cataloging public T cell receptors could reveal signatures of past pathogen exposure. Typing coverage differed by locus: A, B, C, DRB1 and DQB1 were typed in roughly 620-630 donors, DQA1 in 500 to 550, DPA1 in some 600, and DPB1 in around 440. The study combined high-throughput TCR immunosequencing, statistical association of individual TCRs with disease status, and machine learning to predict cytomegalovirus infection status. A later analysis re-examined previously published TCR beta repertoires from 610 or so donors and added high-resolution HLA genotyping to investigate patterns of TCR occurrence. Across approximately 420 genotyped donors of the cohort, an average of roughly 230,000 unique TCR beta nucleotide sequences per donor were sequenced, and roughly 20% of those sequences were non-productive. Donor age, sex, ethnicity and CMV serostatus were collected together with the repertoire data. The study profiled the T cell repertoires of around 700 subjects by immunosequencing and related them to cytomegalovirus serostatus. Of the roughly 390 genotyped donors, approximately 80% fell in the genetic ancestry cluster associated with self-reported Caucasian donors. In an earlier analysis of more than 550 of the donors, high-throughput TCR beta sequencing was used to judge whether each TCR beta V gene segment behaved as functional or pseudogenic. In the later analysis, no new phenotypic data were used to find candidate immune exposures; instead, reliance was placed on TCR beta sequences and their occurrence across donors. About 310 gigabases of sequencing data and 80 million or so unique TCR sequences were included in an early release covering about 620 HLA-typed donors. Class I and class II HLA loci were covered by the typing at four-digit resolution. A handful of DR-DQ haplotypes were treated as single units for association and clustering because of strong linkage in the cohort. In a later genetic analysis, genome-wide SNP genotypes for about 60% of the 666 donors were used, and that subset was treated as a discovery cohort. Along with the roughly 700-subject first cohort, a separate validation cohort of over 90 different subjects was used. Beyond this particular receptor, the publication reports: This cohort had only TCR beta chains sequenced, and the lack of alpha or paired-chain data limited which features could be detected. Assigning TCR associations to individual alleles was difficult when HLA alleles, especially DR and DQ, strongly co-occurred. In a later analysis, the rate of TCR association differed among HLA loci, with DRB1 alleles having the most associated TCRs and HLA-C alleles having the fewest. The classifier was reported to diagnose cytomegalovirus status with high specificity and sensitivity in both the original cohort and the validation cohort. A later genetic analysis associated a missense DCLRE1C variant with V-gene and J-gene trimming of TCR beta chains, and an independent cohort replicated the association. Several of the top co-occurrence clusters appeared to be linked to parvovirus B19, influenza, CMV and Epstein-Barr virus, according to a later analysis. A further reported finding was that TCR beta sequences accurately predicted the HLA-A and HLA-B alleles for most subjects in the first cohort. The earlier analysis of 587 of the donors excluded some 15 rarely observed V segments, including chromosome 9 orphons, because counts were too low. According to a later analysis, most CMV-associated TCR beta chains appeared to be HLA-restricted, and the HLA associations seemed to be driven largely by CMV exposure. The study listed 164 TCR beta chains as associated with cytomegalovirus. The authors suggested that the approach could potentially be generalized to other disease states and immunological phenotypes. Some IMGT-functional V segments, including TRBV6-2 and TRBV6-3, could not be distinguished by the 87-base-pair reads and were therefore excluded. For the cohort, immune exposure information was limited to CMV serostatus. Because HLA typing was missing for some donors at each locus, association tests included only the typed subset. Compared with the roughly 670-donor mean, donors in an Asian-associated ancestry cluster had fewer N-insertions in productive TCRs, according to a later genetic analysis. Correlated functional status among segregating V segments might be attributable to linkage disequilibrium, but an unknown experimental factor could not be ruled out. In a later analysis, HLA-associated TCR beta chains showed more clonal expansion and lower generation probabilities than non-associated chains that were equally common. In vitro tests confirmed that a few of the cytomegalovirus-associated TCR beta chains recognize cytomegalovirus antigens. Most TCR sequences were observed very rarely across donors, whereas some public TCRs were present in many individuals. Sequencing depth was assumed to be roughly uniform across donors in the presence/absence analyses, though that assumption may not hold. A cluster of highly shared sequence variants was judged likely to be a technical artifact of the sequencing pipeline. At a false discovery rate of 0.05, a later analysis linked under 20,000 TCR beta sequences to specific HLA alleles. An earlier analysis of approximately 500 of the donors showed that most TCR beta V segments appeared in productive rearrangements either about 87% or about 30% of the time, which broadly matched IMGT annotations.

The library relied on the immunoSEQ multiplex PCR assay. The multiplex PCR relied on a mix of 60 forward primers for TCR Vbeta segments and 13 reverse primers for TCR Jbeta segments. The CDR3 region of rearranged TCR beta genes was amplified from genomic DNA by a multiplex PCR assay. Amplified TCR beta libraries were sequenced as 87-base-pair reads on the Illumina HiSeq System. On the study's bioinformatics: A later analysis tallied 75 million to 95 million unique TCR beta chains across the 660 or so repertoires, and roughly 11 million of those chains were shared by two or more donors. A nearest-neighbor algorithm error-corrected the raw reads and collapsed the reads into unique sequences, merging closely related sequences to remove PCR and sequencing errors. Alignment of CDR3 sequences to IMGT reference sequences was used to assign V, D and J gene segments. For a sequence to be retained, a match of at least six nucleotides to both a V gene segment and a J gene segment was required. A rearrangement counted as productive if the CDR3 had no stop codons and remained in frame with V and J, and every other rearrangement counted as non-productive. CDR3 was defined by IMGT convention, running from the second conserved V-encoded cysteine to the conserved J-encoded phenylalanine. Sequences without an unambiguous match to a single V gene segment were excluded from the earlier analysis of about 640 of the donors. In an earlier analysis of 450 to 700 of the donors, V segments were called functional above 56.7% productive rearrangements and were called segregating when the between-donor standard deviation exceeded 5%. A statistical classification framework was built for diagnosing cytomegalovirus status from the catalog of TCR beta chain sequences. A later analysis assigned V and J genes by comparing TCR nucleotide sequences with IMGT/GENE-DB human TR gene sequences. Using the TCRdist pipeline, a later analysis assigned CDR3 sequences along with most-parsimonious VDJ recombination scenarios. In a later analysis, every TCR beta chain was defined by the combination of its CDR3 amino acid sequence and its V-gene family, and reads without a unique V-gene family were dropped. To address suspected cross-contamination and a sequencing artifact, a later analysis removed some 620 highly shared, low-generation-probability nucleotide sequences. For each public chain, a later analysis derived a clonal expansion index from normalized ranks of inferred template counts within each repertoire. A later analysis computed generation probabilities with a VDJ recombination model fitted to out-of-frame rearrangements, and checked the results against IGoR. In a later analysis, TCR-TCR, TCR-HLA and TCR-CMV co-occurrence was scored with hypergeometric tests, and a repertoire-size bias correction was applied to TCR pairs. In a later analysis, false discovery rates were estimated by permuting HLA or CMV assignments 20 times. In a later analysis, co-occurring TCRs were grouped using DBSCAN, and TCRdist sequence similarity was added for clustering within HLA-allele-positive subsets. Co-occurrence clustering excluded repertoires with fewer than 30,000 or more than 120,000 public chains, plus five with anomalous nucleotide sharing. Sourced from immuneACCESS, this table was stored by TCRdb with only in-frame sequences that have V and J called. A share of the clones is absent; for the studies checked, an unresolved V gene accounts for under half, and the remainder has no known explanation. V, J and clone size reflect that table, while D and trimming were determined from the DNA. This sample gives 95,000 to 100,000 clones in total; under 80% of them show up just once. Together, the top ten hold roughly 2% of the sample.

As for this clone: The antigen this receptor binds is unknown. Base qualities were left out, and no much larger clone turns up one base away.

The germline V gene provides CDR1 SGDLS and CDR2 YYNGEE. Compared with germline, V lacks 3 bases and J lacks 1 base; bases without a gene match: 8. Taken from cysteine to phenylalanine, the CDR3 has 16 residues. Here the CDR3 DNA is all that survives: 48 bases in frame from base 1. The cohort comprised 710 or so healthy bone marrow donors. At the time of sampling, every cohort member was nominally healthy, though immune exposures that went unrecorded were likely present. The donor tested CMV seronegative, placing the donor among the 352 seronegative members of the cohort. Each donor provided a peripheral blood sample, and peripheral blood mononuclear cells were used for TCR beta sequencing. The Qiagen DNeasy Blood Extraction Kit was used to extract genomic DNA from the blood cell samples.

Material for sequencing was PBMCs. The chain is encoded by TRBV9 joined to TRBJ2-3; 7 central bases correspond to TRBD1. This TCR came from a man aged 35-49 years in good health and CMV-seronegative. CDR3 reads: CASSAVRGQRTDTQYF. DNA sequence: TGTGCCAGCAGCGCAGTGAGGGGGCAGCGCACAGATACGCAGTATTTT.